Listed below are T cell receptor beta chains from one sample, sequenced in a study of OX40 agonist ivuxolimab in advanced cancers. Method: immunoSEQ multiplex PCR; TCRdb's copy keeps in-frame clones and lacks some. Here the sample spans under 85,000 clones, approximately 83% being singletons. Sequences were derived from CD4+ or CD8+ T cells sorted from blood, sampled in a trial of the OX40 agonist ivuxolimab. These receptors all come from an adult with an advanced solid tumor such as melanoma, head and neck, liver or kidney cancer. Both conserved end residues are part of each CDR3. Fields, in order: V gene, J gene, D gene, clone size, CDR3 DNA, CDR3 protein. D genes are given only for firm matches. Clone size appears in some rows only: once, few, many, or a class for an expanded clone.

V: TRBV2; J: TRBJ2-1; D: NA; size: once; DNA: TGTGCCAGCAGTGAAGTAGGCAAGTTCTTC; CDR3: CASSEVGKFF
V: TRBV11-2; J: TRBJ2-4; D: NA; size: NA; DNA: TGTGCCAGCAGCCCCGGAAACATTCAGTACTTC; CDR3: CASSPGNIQYF
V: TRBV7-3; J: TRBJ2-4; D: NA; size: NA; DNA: TGTGCCAGCAGCTTAGGGCAAGGGTTAAAAAACATTCAGTACTTC; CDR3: CASSLGQGLKNIQYF
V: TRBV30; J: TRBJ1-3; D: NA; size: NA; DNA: TGTGCCTGTTCTAAGACCCCGGGTAGGCCTGGAAACACCATATATTTT; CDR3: CACSKTPGRPGNTIYF
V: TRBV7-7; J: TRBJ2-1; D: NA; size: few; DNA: TGTGCTAGCAGCCATTCACTAGAGGGTGAGCAGTTCTTC; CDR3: CASSHSLEGEQFF
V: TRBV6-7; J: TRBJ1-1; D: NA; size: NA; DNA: TGTGCCAGCAGCCCCTCCAGGGGCCCCTTCGGGAACACTGAAGCTTTCTTT; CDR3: CASSPSRGPFGNTEAFF
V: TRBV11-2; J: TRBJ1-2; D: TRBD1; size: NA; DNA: TGTGCCAGCAAACGGGACAGCTATGGCTACACCTTC; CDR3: CASKRDSYGYTF
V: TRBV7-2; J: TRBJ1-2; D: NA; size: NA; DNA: TGTGCCAGCAGCCTAACCGGGACAACTAACTATGGCTACACCTTC; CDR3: CASSLTGTTNYGYTF
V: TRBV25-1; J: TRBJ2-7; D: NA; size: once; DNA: TGTGCCAGCAGTGCTGTGGGCCAGGGCTACGAGCAGTACTTC; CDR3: CASSAVGQGYEQYF
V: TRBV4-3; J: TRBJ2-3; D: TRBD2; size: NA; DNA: TGCGCCAGCAGCCAAGATTCAGCGGGAGGTATCAAAGATACGCAGTATTTT; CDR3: CASSQDSAGGIKDTQYF
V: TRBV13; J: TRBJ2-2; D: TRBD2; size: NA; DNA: TGTGCCAGCAGCATGACTAGCGGGGGACTGAACACCGGGGAGCTGTTTTTT; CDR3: CASSMTSGGLNTGELFF
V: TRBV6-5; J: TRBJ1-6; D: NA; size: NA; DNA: TGTGCCAGCAGTTACTCGTTTACAGGGACTTCACCCCTCCACTTT; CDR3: CASSYSFTGTSPLHF
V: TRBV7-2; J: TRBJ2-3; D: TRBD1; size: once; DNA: TGTGCCAGCAGCCAGATGGGACAGGGGACAGATACGCAGTATTTT; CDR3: CASSQMGQGTDTQYF
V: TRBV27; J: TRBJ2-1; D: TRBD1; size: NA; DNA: TGTGCCAGCAGTTTAAGCGACAGGGGTAGCGATGAGCAGTTCTTC; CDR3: CASSLSDRGSDEQFF
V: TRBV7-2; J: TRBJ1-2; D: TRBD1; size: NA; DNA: TGTGCCAGCAGCTTACCACCGACAGGGAATGGCTACACCTTC; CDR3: CASSLPPTGNGYTF
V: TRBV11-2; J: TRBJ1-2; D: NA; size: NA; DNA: TGTGCCAGCAGCTTAACGGGGAATGGCTACACCTTC; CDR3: CASSLTGNGYTF
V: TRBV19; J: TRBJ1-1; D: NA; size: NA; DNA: TGTGCCAGTAGTATAGATCTTTTCGGGGGCCGGACTGAAGCTTTCTTT; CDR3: CASSIDLFGGRTEAFF
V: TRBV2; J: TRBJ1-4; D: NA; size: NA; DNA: TGTGCCAGCAGTGACGGGCGAACTAATGAAAAACTGTTTTTT; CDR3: CASSDGRTNEKLFF
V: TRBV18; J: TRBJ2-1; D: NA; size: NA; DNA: TGTGCCAGCTCACCAGCAGTCCTTAACTACAATGAGCAGTTCTTC; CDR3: CASSPAVLNYNEQFF
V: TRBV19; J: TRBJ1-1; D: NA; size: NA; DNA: TGTGCCAGTAGACGGTCCCAAAGGTACACTGAAGCTTTCTTT; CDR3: CASRRSQRYTEAFF
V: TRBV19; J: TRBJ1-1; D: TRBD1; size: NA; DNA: TGTGCCAGTAGTATTCAGGGGGCCGTGGTGCACACTGAAGCTTTCTTT; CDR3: CASSIQGAVVHTEAFF
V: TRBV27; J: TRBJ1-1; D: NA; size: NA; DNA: TGTGCCAGCCTTGGAGGGAGCAGTGAAGCTTTCTTT; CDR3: CASLGGSSEAFF
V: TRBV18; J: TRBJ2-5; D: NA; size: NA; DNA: TGTGCCAGCTCACCCAAAAAAGAGACCCAGTACTTC; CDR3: CASSPKKETQYF
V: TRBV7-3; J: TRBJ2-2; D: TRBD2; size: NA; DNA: TGTGCCAGCAGCTTAACGGCTAGCGGGAGGGCCGGCGGGGAGCTGTTTTTT; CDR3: CASSLTASGRAGGELFF
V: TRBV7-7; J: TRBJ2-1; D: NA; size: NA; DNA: TGTGCTAGCAGCCAAGGACAGAACAATGAGCAGTTCTTC; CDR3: CASSQGQNNEQFF
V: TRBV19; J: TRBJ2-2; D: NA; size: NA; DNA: TGTGCCAGTAGTATAGCCCTTGCGAACACCGGGGAGCTGTTTTTT; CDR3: CASSIALANTGELFF
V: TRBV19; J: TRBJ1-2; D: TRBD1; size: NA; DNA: TGTGCCAGTAGTAGGCCAGGGGGGTATGGCTACACCTTC; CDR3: CASSRPGGYGYTF
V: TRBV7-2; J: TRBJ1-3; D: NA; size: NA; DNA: TGTGCCAGCAGGGAAGGAAACTCTGGAAACACCATATATTTT; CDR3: CASREGNSGNTIYF
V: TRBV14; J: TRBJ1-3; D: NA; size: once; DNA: TGTGCCAGCAGCCTTACACAGGGTTCTATATATTTT; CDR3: CASSLTQGSIYF
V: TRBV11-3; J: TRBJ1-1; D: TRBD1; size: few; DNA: TGTGCCAGCAGCTTAGATGGATGGCGCACAGGGGCGCTAGTGAACACTGAAGCTTTCTTT; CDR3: CASSLDGWRTGALVNTEAFF
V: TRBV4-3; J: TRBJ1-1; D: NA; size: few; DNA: TGCGCCAGCAGCCAAGTCTTGGTAGGGGGGGCGAAGAGCACTGAAGCTTTCTTT; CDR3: CASSQVLVGGAKSTEAFF
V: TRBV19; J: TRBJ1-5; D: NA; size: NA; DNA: TGTGCCAGTTCTGCGCCGGGGGCGGTTAACCTTCAGCCCCAGCATTTT; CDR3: CASSAPGAVNLQPQHF
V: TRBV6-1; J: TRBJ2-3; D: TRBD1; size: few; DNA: TGTGCCAGCAGTGATGTGGGACAGGGGGCAGATACGCAGTATTTT; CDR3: CASSDVGQGADTQYF
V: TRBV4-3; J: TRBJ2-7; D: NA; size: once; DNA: TGCGCCAGCAGCCAAAACGCGGTGTACGAGCAGTACTTC; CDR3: CASSQNAVYEQYF
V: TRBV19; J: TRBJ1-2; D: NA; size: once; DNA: TGTGCCAGTAGTTCCGGGACTACCGGTGGCTACACCTTC; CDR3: CASSSGTTGGYTF
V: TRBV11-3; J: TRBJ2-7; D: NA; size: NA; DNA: TGTGCCAGCAGCTTATTGCGGGGCTCCTACGAGCAGTACTTC; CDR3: CASSLLRGSYEQYF
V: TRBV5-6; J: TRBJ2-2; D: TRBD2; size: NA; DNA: TGTGCCAGCGGGACTAGCTGGTACTCCGGGGAGCTGTTTTTT; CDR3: CASGTSWYSGELFF
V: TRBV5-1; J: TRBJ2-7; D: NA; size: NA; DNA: TGCGCCAGCAGCTTGGGGGGGACCGGATTAGCCTACGAGCAGTACTTC; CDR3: CASSLGGTGLAYEQYF
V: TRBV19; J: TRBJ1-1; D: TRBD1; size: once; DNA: TGTGCCAGTAGTCTCCCGGGGACAGTGAACACTGAAGCTTTCTTT; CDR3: CASSLPGTVNTEAFF
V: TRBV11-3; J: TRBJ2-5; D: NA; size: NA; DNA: TGTGCCAGCAGCCCACGGACAGAAGGGGAGACCCAGTACTTC; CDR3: CASSPRTEGETQYF
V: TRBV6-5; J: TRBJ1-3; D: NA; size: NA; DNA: TGTGCCAGCAGTTACAAGCCAGGCCACTCTGGAAACACCATATATTTT; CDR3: CASSYKPGHSGNTIYF
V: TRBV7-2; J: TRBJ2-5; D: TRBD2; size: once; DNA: TGTGCCAGCAGCTCCGGGACTAGCGGGCAGGTGCCCCAGTACTTC; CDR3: CASSSGTSGQVPQYF
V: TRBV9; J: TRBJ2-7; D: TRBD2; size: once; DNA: TGTGCCAGCAGCCCTCCCCGGACTAGCGAAGGCGAGCAGTACTTC; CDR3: CASSPPRTSEGEQYF
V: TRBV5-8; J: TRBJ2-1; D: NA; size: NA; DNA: TGTGCCAGCAGCGGAATGGACCTGTTCTCCTACAATGAGCAGTTCTTC; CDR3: CASSGMDLFSYNEQFF
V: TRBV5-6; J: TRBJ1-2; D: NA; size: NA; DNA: TGTGCCAGCAGACGGCGGAAGGATGGCTACACCTTC; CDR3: CASRRRKDGYTF
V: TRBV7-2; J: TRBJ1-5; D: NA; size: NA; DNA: TGTGCCAGCAGCTTATCACTGGATCAGCCCCAGCATTTT; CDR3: CASSLSLDQPQHF
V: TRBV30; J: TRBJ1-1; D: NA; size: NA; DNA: TGTGCCTGGAGTGACAGGTATTACACTGAAGCTTTCTTT; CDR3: CAWSDRYYTEAFF
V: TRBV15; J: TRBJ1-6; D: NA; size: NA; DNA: TGTGCCACCAGCAGAGACAGGGATAATTCACCCCTCCACTTT; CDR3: CATSRDRDNSPLHF
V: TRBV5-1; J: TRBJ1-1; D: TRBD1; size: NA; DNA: TGCGCCAGCAGCTCTGAACAGGGGAGGACTGAAGCTTTCTTT; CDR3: CASSSEQGRTEAFF
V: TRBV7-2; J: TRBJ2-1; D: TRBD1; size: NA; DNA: TGTGCCAGCAGCTTGACAGGGCCGTATGAGCAGTTCTTC; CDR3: CASSLTGPYEQFF
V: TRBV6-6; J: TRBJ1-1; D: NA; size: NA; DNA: TGTGCCAGCAGTTATTCGGACAGAAACACTGAAGCTTTCTTT; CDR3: CASSYSDRNTEAFF
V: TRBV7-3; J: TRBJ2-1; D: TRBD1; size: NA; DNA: TGTGCCAGCAGCCCCTCCGGGACAGTCTCCTACAATGAGCAGTTCTTC; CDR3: CASSPSGTVSYNEQFF
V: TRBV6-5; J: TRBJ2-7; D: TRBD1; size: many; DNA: TGTGCCAGCAGAAGGACAGGGAGCGTGAACGAGCAGTACTTC; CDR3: CASRRTGSVNEQYF
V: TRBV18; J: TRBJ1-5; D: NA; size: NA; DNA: TGTGCCAGCTCACCACCGGGGCAGGGGCGTCGAAATCAGCCCCAGCATTTT; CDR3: CASSPPGQGRRNQPQHF
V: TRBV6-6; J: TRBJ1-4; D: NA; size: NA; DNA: TGTGCCAGCAGTTACCCCAGTGCAACTAATGAAAAACTGTTTTTT; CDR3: CASSYPSATNEKLFF
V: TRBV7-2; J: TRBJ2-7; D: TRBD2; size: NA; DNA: TGTGCCAGCAGCTTAAGCCCGCGGCAGGGACTAGCCGAGCAGTACTTC; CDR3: CASSLSPRQGLAEQYF
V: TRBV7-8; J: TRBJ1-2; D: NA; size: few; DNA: TGTGCCAGCAGCTTACTTACGCTTAGGACAGTGGGCTATGGCTACACCTTC; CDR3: CASSLLTLRTVGYGYTF
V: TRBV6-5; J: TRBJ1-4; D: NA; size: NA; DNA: TGTGCCAGCAGTTCACGGACACCCGCAACTAATGAAAAACTGTTTTTT; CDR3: CASSSRTPATNEKLFF
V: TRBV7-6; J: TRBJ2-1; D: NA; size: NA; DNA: TGTGCCAGCAGCTTACTCCGGACAGTCAGCTCCTACAATGAGCAGTTCTTC; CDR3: CASSLLRTVSSYNEQFF